This T cell receptor (beta chain) was found in a study of OX40 agonist ivuxolimab in advanced cancers. Study background: The dose-escalation cohort was around 83% male, with a mean age of 60 years, ranging roughly 20 to 90.

This clone occurred a few times. The antigen is unknown. Generated by immunoSEQ multiplex PCR, the TCRdb table keeps only in-frame clones and is missing some. The sample carries 45,000 to 65,000 clones, about 86% recorded once. Per the germline V gene, CDR1 is KGHSH and CDR2 is LQKENI. This CDR3 has 16 amino acids. V lost 4 bases and J 2 bases, leaving 17 bases between the germline ends. Notes on the study in general: More expanded clones were seen, on average, in CD8+ T cells than in CD4+. Among the lowest peripheral clonal expansion occurred in 0.1-3.0 mg/kg partial responders. No antigen was identified for the clonally expanded peripheral T cells.

Source: CD4+ or CD8+ T cells sorted from blood, taken in a trial of the OX40 agonist ivuxolimab. The chain couples TRBV18 to TRBJ1-2; D unclear. This clonotype was sampled from an adult with an advanced solid tumor such as melanoma, head and neck, liver or kidney cancer. CDR3 region: CASSRAEDSLNYGYTF. CDR3 bases: TGTGCCAGCTCACGAGCCGAGGATAGCCTAAACTATGGCTACACCTTC.